These T cell receptor beta chains were read from a single sample in a study of vaccination and CD4 T cells after COVID-19. These TCRs' antigens remain unknown. Via MiXCR, TCRdb re-called the PCR reads, giving one row per CDR3 protein. Among under 9,500 distinct CDR3 sequences, roughly half were seen once, and the ten largest hold roughly 17%. The sequenced material came from CD4+ T cells from blood, cultured in vitro. The origin of the receptors is a human donor who had recovered from COVID-19. Both conserved end residues are part of each CDR3. Fields, in order: clone size, J gene, D gene, V gene, CDR3 DNA, CDR3 protein. A D gene is named only where the DNA matches it firmly. Expanded clones are given a class, and other clones once, few, many or no size at all.

>.|TRBJ2-7|TRBD2|TRBV6-1
TGTGCCAGCAGTCTGCTAGCGGCGGGCTACGAGCAGTACTTC
CASSLLAAGYEQYF
>.|TRBJ1-4|.|TRBV2
TGTGCCAGCAGGCGATACCGCGGCGAAAAACTGTTTTTT
CASRRYRGEKLFF
>.|TRBJ1-1|.|TRBV7-8
TGTGCCATGAGGGGGGCCACTGAAGCTTTCTTT
CAMRGATEAFF
>.|TRBJ1-2|TRBD1|TRBV12-3/TRBV12-4
TGTGCCAGCAGTGTAGGACAGGGCTATGGCTACACCTTC
CASSVGQGYGYTF
>.|TRBJ1-6|.|TRBV27
TGTGCCAGCGGGATGTATAATTCACCCCTCCACTTT
CASGMYNSPLHF
>.|TRBJ2-3|.|TRBV7-9
TGTGCCAGCAGCTTAGGGGACAGCACAGATACGCAGTATTTT
CASSLGDSTDTQYF
>.|TRBJ1-6|.|TRBV5-5
TGTGCCAGCAGCTTTGCGTACCTCGGGACGTCCAGTAATTCACCCCTCCACTTT
CASSFAYLGTSSNSPLHF
>few|TRBJ2-2|.|TRBV7-9
TGTGCCAGCAGTACAGCGAACACCGGGGAGCTGTTTTTT
CASSTANTGELFF
>few|TRBJ1-1|.|TRBV7-9
TGTGCCAGCAGCCCGGCGGGGGAAGCTTTCTTT
CASSPAGEAFF
>few|TRBJ1-5|.|TRBV6-1
TGTGCCAGCAGGAGAGACAGGAGCAATCAGCCCCAGCATTTT
CASRRDRSNQPQHF
>.|TRBJ2-7|.|TRBV24-1
TGTGCCACCAGTGATAGCCACAGTCCCTACGAGCAGTACTTC
CATSDSHSPYEQYF
>.|TRBJ2-7|TRBD2|TRBV20-1
TGCAGTTTCCTAGCGGAGGAAGGCCACGAGCAGTACTTC
CSFLAEEGHEQYF